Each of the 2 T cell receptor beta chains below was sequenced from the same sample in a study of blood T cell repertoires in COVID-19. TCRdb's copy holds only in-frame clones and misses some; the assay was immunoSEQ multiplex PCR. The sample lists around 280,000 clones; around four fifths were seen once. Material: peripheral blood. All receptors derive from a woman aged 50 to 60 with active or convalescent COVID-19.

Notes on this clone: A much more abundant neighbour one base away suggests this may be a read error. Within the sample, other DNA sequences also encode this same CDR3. CDR3 sequence: CASRGRAGEQYF. CDR3 sequence (DNA): TGTGCCAGCAGGGGCCGAGCGGGCGAGCAGTACTTC. The chain employs TRBV2 and TRBJ2-7; maybe TRBD2 (6 bases). The V gene lost 6 bases and the J gene lost 6 bases, with 12 bases spanning the gap. The CDR3 sequence is 12 residues long. Per the germline V gene, CDR1 is SNHLY and CDR2 is FYNNEI.

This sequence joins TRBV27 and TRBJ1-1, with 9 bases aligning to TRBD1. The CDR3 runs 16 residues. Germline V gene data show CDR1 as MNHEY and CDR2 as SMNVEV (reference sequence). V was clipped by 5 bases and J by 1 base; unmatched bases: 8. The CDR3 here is CASSPGTGNANTEAFF. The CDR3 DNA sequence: TGTGCCAGCAGTCCCGGGACAGGGAATGCGAACACTGAAGCTTTCTTT.